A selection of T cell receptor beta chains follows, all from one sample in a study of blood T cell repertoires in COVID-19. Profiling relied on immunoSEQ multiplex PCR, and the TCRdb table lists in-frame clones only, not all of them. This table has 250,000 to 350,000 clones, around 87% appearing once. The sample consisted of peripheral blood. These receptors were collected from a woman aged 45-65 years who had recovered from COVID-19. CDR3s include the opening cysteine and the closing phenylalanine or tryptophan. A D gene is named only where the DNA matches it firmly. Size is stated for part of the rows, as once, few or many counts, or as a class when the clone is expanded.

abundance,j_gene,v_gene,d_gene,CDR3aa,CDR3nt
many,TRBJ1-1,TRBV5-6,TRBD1,CASSLGTGYTEAFF,TGTGCCAGCAGCTTGGGGACAGGGTACACTGAAGCTTTCTTT
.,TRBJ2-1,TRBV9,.,CASSEAGNEQFF,TGTGCCAGCAGCGAGGCGGGCAATGAGCAGTTCTTC
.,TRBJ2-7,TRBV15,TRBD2,CATSRDASGLYEQYF,TGTGCCACCAGCAGAGATGCTAGCGGCCTCTACGAGCAGTACTTC
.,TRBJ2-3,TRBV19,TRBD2,CASKILAGSPDTQYF,TGTGCCAGCAAGATCTTAGCGGGCTCACCAGATACGCAGTATTTT
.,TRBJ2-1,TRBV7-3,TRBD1,CASSPDRRLYNEQFF,TGTGCCAGCAGCCCGGACAGGAGATTATACAATGAGCAGTTCTTC
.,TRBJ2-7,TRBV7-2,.,CASSLTGSYREQYF,TGTGCCAGCAGCTTAACAGGGTCTTATCGCGAGCAGTACTTC
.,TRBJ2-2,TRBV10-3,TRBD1,CAIGQDPYTGELFF,TGTGCCATCGGACAGGATCCATACACCGGGGAGCTGTTTTTT
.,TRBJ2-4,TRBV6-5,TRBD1,CASSQTGNLQYF,TGTGCCAGCAGCCAGACAGGGAATCTTCAGTACTTC
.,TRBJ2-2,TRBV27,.,CASSLYPGRTGELFF,TGTGCCAGCAGTTTATACCCAGGGAGGACCGGGGAGCTGTTTTTT
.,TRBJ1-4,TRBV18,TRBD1,CASSGQGAATNEKLFF,TGTGCCAGCTCGGGACAGGGAGCCGCAACTAATGAAAAACTGTTTTTT
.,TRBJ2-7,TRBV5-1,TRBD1,CASSVQGVHEQYF,TGCGCCAGCAGCGTACAGGGGGTCCACGAGCAGTACTTC
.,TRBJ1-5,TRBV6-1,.,CASSEVGVGPQHF,TGTGCCAGCAGTGAGGTGGGAGTCGGGCCCCAGCATTTT
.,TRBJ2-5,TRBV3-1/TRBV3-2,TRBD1,CASSRDRETQYF,TGTGCCAGCAGTAGGGACAGAGAGACCCAGTACTTC
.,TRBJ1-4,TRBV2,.,CASKKETGFYEKLFF,TGTGCCAGCAAAAAGGAAACGGGGTTTTATGAAAAACTGTTTTTT
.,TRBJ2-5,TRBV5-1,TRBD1,CASSSGQGETQYF,TGCGCCAGCAGCTCGGGACAGGGTGAGACCCAGTACTTC
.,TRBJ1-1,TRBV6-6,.,CASPPGAGTEAFF,TGTGCCAGTCCCCCAGGGGCAGGCACTGAAGCTTTCTTT